This T cell receptor (beta chain) emerged from a study of blood T cell repertoires in COVID-19. Original processing notes: Scientists estimated how many nucleated cells there were by amplifying reference gene primers. Libraries were prepared by immunoSEQ multiplex PCR; TCRdb keeps only in-frame clonotypes and omits some of them. V, J and clone size were drawn from that table, and D and trimming were deduced from the DNA. The sample consists of about 53,000 clones, almost 85% of them appearing once. The CDR3 runs 13 residues. The ends were cut back, 4 bases at V and 1 base at J, with 4 bases in the middle. From germline, CDR1 is SGHAT and CDR2 FQNNGV.

This TCR was recovered from a human donor in a cohort sampled during active COVID-19. Sample: peripheral blood. This chain uses TRBV11-2 with TRBJ2-2; D is undetermined. The CDR3 protein is CASSSWNTGELFF. In DNA, the CDR3 is TGTGCCAGCAGCTCCTGGAACACCGGGGAGCTGTTTTTT.